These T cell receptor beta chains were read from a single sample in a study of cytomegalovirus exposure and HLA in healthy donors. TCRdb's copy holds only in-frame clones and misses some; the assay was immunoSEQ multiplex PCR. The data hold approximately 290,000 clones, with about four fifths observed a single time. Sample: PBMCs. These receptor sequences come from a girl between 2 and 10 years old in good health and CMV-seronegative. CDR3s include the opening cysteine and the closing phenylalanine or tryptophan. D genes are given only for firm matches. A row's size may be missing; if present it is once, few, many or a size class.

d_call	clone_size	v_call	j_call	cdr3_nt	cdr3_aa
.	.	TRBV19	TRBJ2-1	TGTGCCAGTACGACGGGGAATGAGCAGTTCTTC	CASTTGNEQFF
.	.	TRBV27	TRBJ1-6	TGTGCCAGCAGCCCTCCCCCAGGGAGGTCCTATAATTCACCCCTCCACTTT	CASSPPPGRSYNSPLHF
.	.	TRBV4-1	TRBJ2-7	TGCGCCAGCAGCCAAGCCTCGGGGGACGAGCAGTACTTC	CASSQASGDEQYF
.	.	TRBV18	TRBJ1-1	TGTGCCAGCTCATCCACCTCCACAGGAAACACTGAAGCTTTCTTT	CASSSTSTGNTEAFF
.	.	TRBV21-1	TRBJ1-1	TGTGCCAGCAGCAGAGACAGGGGTAACACTGAAGCTTTCTTT	CASSRDRGNTEAFF
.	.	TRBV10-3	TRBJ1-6	TGTGCCATCAGACAGGGCACCTATAATTCACCCCTCCACTTT	CAIRQGTYNSPLHF
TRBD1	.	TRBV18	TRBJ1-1	TGTGCCAGCTCACGACGGACAGGGCGGGAGAACACTGAAGCTTTCTTT	CASSRRTGRENTEAFF
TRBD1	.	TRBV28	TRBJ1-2	TGTGCCAGCAGGACAGGGTTGGCGTATGGCTACACCTTC	CASRTGLAYGYTF
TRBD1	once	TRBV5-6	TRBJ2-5	TGTGCCAGCAGCTTGACAGGCAGGGGGTCCAGAGAGACCCAGTACTTC	CASSLTGRGSRETQYF
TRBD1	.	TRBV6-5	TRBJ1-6	TGTGCCAGCAGTTATACAGGGGATCCCTATAATTCACCCCTCCACTTT	CASSYTGDPYNSPLHF
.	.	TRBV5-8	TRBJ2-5	TGTGCCAGCAGGGCACAGGGTTGGGAGACCCAGTACTTC	CASRAQGWETQYF
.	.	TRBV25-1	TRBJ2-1	TGTGCCAGCAGTGAATACGGGGATGAGCAGTTCTTC	CASSEYGDEQFF
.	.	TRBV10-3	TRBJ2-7	TGTGCCATCAATGGGCGGGTAGACTACGAGCAGTACTTC	CAINGRVDYEQYF
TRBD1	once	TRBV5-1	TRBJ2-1	TGCGCCAGCAGGTTGGGAATGGAGACAGGGTCGTCCGATGAGCAGTTCTTC	CASRLGMETGSSDEQFF
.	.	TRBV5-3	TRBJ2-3	TGTGCCAGAACAGGGGTTGGGACAGATACGCAGTATTTT	CARTGVGTDTQYF
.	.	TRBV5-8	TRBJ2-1	TGTGCCAGCAGCTTGGAAGGCCTGGGCCTGGGGTTCTTC	CASSLEGLGLGFF
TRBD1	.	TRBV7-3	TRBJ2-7	TGTGCCAGCAGCCCCAAACCGGGACAGCCGTCCTACGAGCAGTACTTC	CASSPKPGQPSYEQYF
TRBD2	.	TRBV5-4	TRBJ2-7	TGTGCCAGCAGCTCGGCCGGGACTACCTTCCCCTACGAGCAGTACTTC	CASSSAGTTFPYEQYF
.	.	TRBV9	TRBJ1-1	TGTGCCAGCAGCGTATCAAGCCGGAGCAACACTGAAGCTTTCTTT	CASSVSSRSNTEAFF
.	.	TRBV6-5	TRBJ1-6	TGTGCCAGCAGTTACTCGAGTCCTACACAGGGTCCACCCCTCCACTTT	CASSYSSPTQGPPLHF
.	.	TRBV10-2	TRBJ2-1	TGCGCCAGCAGGCGACAATCCTACAATGAGCAGTTCTTC	CASRRQSYNEQFF
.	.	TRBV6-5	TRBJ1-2	TGTGCCAGCAGTCCCACAGGGTTCCATGGCTACACCTTC	CASSPTGFHGYTF
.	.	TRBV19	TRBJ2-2	TGTGCCAGTAGTCTGTACACTACAACCTCCGGGGAGCTGTTTTTT	CASSLYTTTSGELFF
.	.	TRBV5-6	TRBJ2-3	TGTGCCAGCAGCTCGGGTCGCCCTAGCACAGATACGCAGTATTTT	CASSSGRPSTDTQYF